Listed below are T cell receptor beta chains from one sample, sequenced in a study of T-cell reconstitution after alpha-beta-depleted transplantation in children. TCRdb passed the PCR reads through MiXCR, listing each CDR3 protein once. The repertoire holds a few hundred thousand distinct CDR3 sequences, with approximately 10% as singletons. Source: PBMCs from the stem cell graft donor, taken from the stem cell graft. The origin of the receptors is a human donor who donated a stem cell graft to a child with acute lymphoblastic leukemia. Both conserved end residues are part of each CDR3. Fields, in order: clone size, J gene, V gene, D gene, CDR3 protein, CDR3 DNA. D genes are given only for firm matches. Rows may omit the clone size; those that give it use once, few, many or a size class.

-,TRBJ1-1,TRBV5-1,-,CASSSPRDPNTEAFF,TGCGCCAGCAGCAGCCCGAGGGATCCGAACACTGAAGCTTTCTTT
-,TRBJ2-4,TRBV20-1,-,CSADPGTLAKNIQYF,TGCAGTGCTGACCCGGGGACTCTAGCCAAAAACATTCAGTACTTC
many,TRBJ2-7,TRBV7-9,-,CASSLSQSYEQYF,TGTGCCAGCAGCTTATCCCAGTCCTACGAGCAGTACTTC
few,TRBJ2-5,TRBV7-8,TRBD2,CASSKLLAGAGETQYF,TGTGCCAGCAGCAAGTTACTAGCGGGAGCAGGAGAGACCCAGTACTTC
few,TRBJ2-7,TRBV5-1,-,CASSLGERQEQYF,TGCGCCAGCAGCTTGGGGGAGAGGCAGGAGCAGTACTTC
-,TRBJ2-7,TRBV6-5,TRBD2,CASSASTSGSSEQYF,TGTGCCAGCAGTGCCTCGACTAGCGGGAGTTCCGAGCAGTACTTC
-,TRBJ2-1,TRBV20-1,-,CSARDRAAGLYNEQFF,TGCAGTGCTAGAGATCGGGCAGCGGGCTTATACAATGAGCAGTTCTTC
-,TRBJ1-1,TRBV4-1,-,CASSQEIWGRTEAFF,TGCGCCAGCAGCCAAGAAATCTGGGGCCGGACTGAAGCTTTCTTT
-,TRBJ1-1,TRBV19,-,CASSDFQNTEAFF,TGTGCCAGTAGTGACTTTCAGAACACTGAAGCTTTCTTT
many,TRBJ2-5,TRBV5-1,-,CASSLRSKETQYF,TGCGCCAGCAGCTTGAGATCCAAGGAGACCCAGTACTTC
few,TRBJ2-1,TRBV5-1,TRBD2,CASSHLPGLAGQSSYNEQFF,TGCGCCAGCAGCCACCTTCCGGGACTAGCGGGTCAGAGCTCCTACAATGAGCAGTTCTTC
few,TRBJ2-7,TRBV29-1,-,CSVGDVHSYEQYF,TGCAGCGTTGGAGACGTTCACTCCTACGAGCAGTACTTC
many,TRBJ2-5,TRBV25-1,-,CASSESARGRSGETQYF,TGTGCCAGCAGTGAATCGGCCAGGGGCCGAAGTGGGGAGACCCAGTACTTC
-,TRBJ2-7,TRBV12-3/TRBV12-4,TRBD2,CASTTSGREHEQYF,TGTGCCAGCACCACTAGCGGGAGGGAACACGAGCAGTACTTC
few,TRBJ2-1,TRBV12-3/TRBV12-4,-,CASSARTLSYEQFF,TGTGCCAGCAGTGCCCGGACCCTGTCATATGAGCAGTTCTTC
many,TRBJ1-5,TRBV5-5,-,CASSSRQNQPQHF,TGTGCCAGCAGCTCTCGACAGAATCAGCCCCAGCATTTT
many,TRBJ1-6,TRBV7-2,TRBD1,CASSWGQGLNSPLHF,TGTGCCAGCAGCTGGGGACAGGGCCTTAATTCACCCCTCCACTTT
few,TRBJ1-4,TRBV4-1,-,CASSQAAKGQPNEKLFF,TGCGCCAGCAGCCAAGCGGCAAAGGGGCAGCCTAATGAAAAACTGTTTTTT
few,TRBJ1-1,TRBV3-1,-,CASSLLHTNTEAFF,TGTGCCAGCAGCCTCCTCCACACGAACACTGAAGCTTTCTTT
few,TRBJ1-2,TRBV2,-,CASRANGRDYGYTF,TGTGCCAGCAGGGCCAACGGAAGGGACTATGGCTACACCTTC